One sample yielded the 23 T cell receptor beta chains listed below, sequenced in a study of T cells in Graves' hyperthyroidism and ophthalmopathy. TCR beta CDR3 regions were amplified from RNA. HTBI primers were used for first-round RT-PCR of the TCR CDR3. TCRdb analysed the multiplex PCR reads with MiXCR anew, one entry per CDR3 protein. The table includes roughly 630,000 distinct CDR3 sequences, roughly 14% detected once. Sequencing was done on a sample of blood. Receptors were obtained from a woman aged 25 to 45 with Graves' hyperthyroidism.

This clonotype was observed at least ten times. The chain employs TRBV28 and TRBJ1-2, with 7 positions matching TRBD1. The V gene end was trimmed by 5 bases and the J gene end by 8 bases; junction bases not matched to a gene: 8. This CDR3 spans 13 amino acids. The germline V gene encodes CDR1 MDHEN and CDR2 SYDVKM. CDR3 amino acids: CASSLRPDRGYTF. The CDR3 bases are TGTGCCAGCAGTCTTCGCCCGGACAGGGGCTACACCTTC.

This clonotype was observed a few times. V usage is TRBV6-1 and J usage is TRBJ2-3; TRBD2 matches at 9 bases. This CDR3 is 16 amino acids long. The V segment lost 6 bases and the J segment 3 bases; nucleotides outside the gene matches: 10. CDR1 is MNHNS, CDR2 SASEGT, per germline. The CDR3 spells CASSRSSSGRTDTQYF. In nucleotides, the CDR3 is TGTGCCAGCAGCCGATCAAGTAGCGGGAGAACAGATACGCAGTATTTT.

This clonotype was counted many times. The chain recombines TRBV7-3 with TRBJ1-1, with D uncertain. This CDR3 is 13 amino acids long. Germline CDR1 reads SGHTA; CDR2 reads FQGTGA. V was shortened by 7 bases and J by 2 bases, with 11 bases between the two germline ends. The CDR3 DNA reads TGTGCCAGCAAACAGAGATTCAACACTGAAGCTTTCTTT. It encodes CASKQRFNTEAFF. Looking up the rest from reference TRBV7-3 and TRBJ1-1 gives the full variable domain: GAGVSQTPSNKVTEKGKYVELRCDPISGHTALYWYRQSLGQGPEFLIYFQGTGAADDSGLPNDRFFAVRPEGSVSTLKIQRTERGDSAVYLCASKQRFNTEAFFGQGTRLTVV.

The chain couples TRBV20-1 to TRBJ1-5; 8 nucleotides match TRBD1. The CDR3 length is 16 residues. Trimming removed 2 bases from V and 3 bases from J; junction bases left unmatched: 9. CDR1 DFQATT and CDR2 SNEGSKA come from the germline V gene (reference sequence). CDR3 coding DNA: TGCAGTGCTAGATTAACACAGGGGGGGCACAATCAGCCCCAGCATTTT. Amino acids: CSARLTQGGHNQPQHF.

This clonotype came up a few times. This sequence joins TRBV18 and TRBJ2-7, with D tentatively TRBD1 (6 bases). The V and J ends lost 5 bases and 6 bases respectively, with 14 bases between them. The CDR3 is 13 residues long. The germline CDR1 and CDR2 sequences are KGHSH and LQKENI. The CDR3 loop reads CASSGNTGFEQYF. For the CDR3, the DNA is TGTGCCAGCTCAGGGAACACAGGGTTCGAGCAGTACTTC.

This clonotype was counted only a few times. The CDR3 DNA is TGTGCCAGCAGCTTAGCGCTAGGGGACCCAAATTCACCCCTCCACTTT. Protein product: CASSLALGDPNSPLHF. This chain uses TRBV7-2 with TRBJ1-6; the D gene is possibly TRBD1 (5 bases). Germline loops: CDR1 SGHTA, CDR2 FQGNSA. This CDR3 has 16 residues. V was trimmed by 0 bases and J by 7 bases, leaving 13 bases between them.

The rearrangement uses TRBV4-3 and TRBJ2-1, with D possibly TRBD2 on 6 matching bases. The V gene lost 4 bases and the J gene lost 12 bases, with 16 bases spanning the gap. CDR3 size: 13 residues. CDR1 and CDR2 from the germline V gene are LGHNA and YSLEER. CDR3 in amino acids: CASSPGVTSRQFF. The CDR3 nucleotides are TGCGCCAGCAGCCCGGGGGTGACTTCTCGGCAGTTCTTC.

This clonotype was observed at least ten times. The chain carries TRBV11-2 and TRBJ2-7, with 10 bases fitting TRBD2. Germline trimming cut 0 bases from V and 0 bases from J; bases unmatched to any gene: 8. Germline CDR1 reads SGHAT; CDR2 reads FQNNGV. The CDR3 contains 18 residues. The CDR3 region has the DNA TGTGCCAGCAGCTTAGAACTAGGACTAGCGGTGAGCTCCTACGAGCAGTACTTC. This translates into CASSLELGLAVSSYEQYF.

Only a few counts were recorded for this clonotype. The genes are TRBV6-1 and TRBJ2-1; 9 nucleotides line up with TRBD2. V lost 7 bases and J lost 1; bases outside the gene matches: 11. The CDR3 is 17 amino acids. Germline-derived CDR1 and CDR2 are MNHNS and SASEGT. DNA for the CDR3: TGTGCCAGCACCCCAACTAGCGGGCCAGGATCCTACAATGAGCAGTTCTTC. Residues: CASTPTSGPGSYNEQFF.

This clonotype was observed many times. CDR3 nucleotides: TGTGCTAGTGGTTTGAAGCCCGGTGACACTGAAGCTTTCTTT. Amino acids: CASGLKPGDTEAFF. The genes are TRBV12-5 and TRBJ1-1; D remains unclear. This CDR3 is built from 14 residues. The germline gives CDR1 LGHNT, CDR2 FRNRAP. V lost 2 bases, J lost 3 bases, and 10 bases lay in between.

This clonotype was seen ten or more times. The rearrangement joins TRBV6-2 or TRBV6-3 to TRBJ2-2; 7 positions match TRBD2. V lost 2 bases, J lost 3 bases, and 9 bases stayed unmatched. CDR1 MNHEY and CDR2 SVGEGT come from the germline V gene. The CDR3 extends over 17 amino acids. In nucleotides, the CDR3 is TGTGCCAGCAGTTACGGTCCGGGAGGCTCCTACACCGGGGAGCTGTTTTTT. Its protein product is CASSYGPGGSYTGELFF.

The gene calls are TRBV19 and TRBJ2-7; D gene ambiguous. Per germline, CDR1 LNHDA and CDR2 SQIVND (reference sequence). Trimming shortened V by 0 bases and J by 3 bases, and 9 bases separated the two germline ends. CDR3 length equals 14 residues. For the CDR3, the DNA is TGTGCCAGTAGTATAGATGGATCAGTCTACGAGCAGTACTTC. This translates into CASSIDGSVYEQYF. The variable domain in full, completed from reference TRBV19 and TRBJ2-7, reads DGGITQSPKYLFRKEGQNVTLSCEQNLNHDAMYWYRQDPGQGLRLIYYSQIVNDFQKGDIAEGYSVSREKKESFPLTVTSAQKNPTAFYLCASSIDGSVYEQYFGPGTRLTVT.

The chain joins TRBV6-5 to TRBJ2-7; a possible D gene is TRBD1 (6 bases). Germline CDR1 MNHEY, CDR2 SVGAGI. CDR3 length: 15 residues. V lost 2 bases to trimming and J lost 6 bases, with 17 bases between them. CDR3 region: CASSYSSGQAAEQYF. The CDR3 DNA follows: TGTGCCAGCAGTTACAGTTCGGGACAAGCCGCCGAGCAGTACTTC.

As to this clonotype: A much larger clone lies one base from this, so it may be a read error. Without the conserved terminal phenylalanine or tryptophan, this CDR3 likely stems from a read error. The chain uses TRBV28 and TRBJ2-1; 10 bases agree with TRBD1. Germline-derived CDR1 and CDR2 are MDHEN and SYDVKM. This CDR3 comprises 19 residues. J lost 4 bases, V lost 6 bases, and 18 bases had no gene match. The CDR3 sequence is CASRTHLTRDRGGYNEQFL. The CDR3 nucleotides read TGTGCCAGCAGGACACACTTGACCCGGGACAGGGGAGGTTACAATGAGCAGTTCCTC.

This rearrangement joins TRBV6-1 to TRBJ1-6; a weak D match, TRBD1 (6 bases). The length of the CDR3 is 13 residues. Trimming removed 10 bases at V and 4 bases at J, with 11 bases between. Germline CDR1 and CDR2: MNHNS and SASEGT. The CDR3 DNA follows: TGTGCCACTCGGACAGCTTATAATTCACCCCTCCACTTT. This encodes CATRTAYNSPLHF.

This clonotype was counted between two and nine times. The chain employs TRBV9 and TRBJ2-5, with 11 bases lining up with TRBD2. With V trimmed by 4 bases and J by 4 bases, 12 bases remained unmatched. Germline lookup yields CDR1 SGDLS and CDR2 YYNGEE. The CDR3 extends over 17 amino acids. CDR3 DNA: TGTGCCAGCAGCCCGCAGAGGGGGCTAGCGGGAGGAGAGACCCAGTACTTC. Translation gives CASSPQRGLAGGETQYF.

This clonotype has ten or more counts. Here the CDR3 reads CASSPSSGNEQFF. The CDR3 DNA reads as TGTGCCAGCTCACCATCCTCAGGCAATGAGCAGTTCTTC. This chain uses TRBV18 with TRBJ2-1; D ambiguous. CDR3 length equals 13 residues. CDR1 KGHSH and CDR2 LQKENI come from the germline V gene. V dropped 2 bases and J dropped 6 bases, with 8 bases sitting between them.

Remarks on this clonotype: A single base separates this from a much larger clone, so it may be a read error. Here the CDR3 omits its conserved ending phenylalanine or tryptophan, so a read error is the likely source. The rearrangement joins TRBV6-2 or TRBV6-3 to TRBJ1-1, with D unresolved. There are 13 residues in the CDR3. CDR1 and CDR2 from the germline V gene are MNHEY and SVGEGT. V gave up 6 bases and J gave up 8 bases, with 16 bases separating them. CDR3 bases: TGTGCCAGCAGCTCCAACAAGACTACAGAAGCTTTCCTT. It specifies CASSSNKTTEAFL.

In nucleotides, the CDR3 is TGCGCCAGCAGCGGAGGGACAGGTGGGCTTCGGGAGACCCAGTACTTC. The encoded protein is CASSGGTGGLRETQYF. The chain combines TRBV5-1 with TRBJ2-5; 8 nucleotides align to TRBD1. Germline V CDR1 and CDR2: SGHRS, YFSETQ. V was clipped by 4 bases and J by 5 bases; unmatched bases: 13. This CDR3 is 16 amino acids long.

In this sample, this clonotype turned up a few times. This may arise from a read error, as a much more abundant clone is one base away. No conserved phenylalanine or tryptophan is present at the end of the CDR3, so a read error is the likely explanation. The chain recombines TRBV6-1 with TRBJ2-7; 9 nucleotides align to TRBD1. The CDR3 is 14 residues long. The trim removed 7 bases at V and 2 bases at J, leaving 6 bases unmatched. Germline V lookup: CDR1 MNHNS, CDR2 SASEGT. The CDR3 DNA is TGTGCCAGCAACAACGACAGGGGGGCCTACGAGCAGTACCTC. Translated: CASNNDRGAYEQYL.

This clonotype was detected ten times or more. The rearrangement links TRBV5-5 to TRBJ2-5; TRBD1 matches 8 bases. J lost 4 bases, V lost 4 bases, and 6 bases had no gene match. This CDR3 has 14 residues. Germline assignment: CDR1 SGHKS and CDR2 YYEKEE (reference sequence). The CDR3 loop is CASSRTGPRETQYF. In DNA, the CDR3 is TGTGCCAGCAGCCGGACAGGGCCTCGAGAGACCCAGTACTTC.

This clonotype was recorded only once. A read error may account for a junction end that differs from germline. CDR3 amino acids: CAGSLGTGGNEQFF. The CDR3 bases are TGTGCCGGCAGTTTAGGGACAGGGGGCAATGAGCAGTTCTTC. This chain connects TRBV27 to TRBJ2-1; 11 positions match TRBD1. This CDR3 is built from 14 residues. CDR1 is MNHEY, CDR2 SMNVEV, per germline (reference sequence).

V usage is TRBV28 and J usage is TRBJ1-3; D is unresolved. Germline CDR1 and CDR2: MDHEN and SYDVKM. The CDR3 totals 14 residues. The V and J ends lost 1 base and 6 bases respectively, with 10 bases between them. This CDR3 is CASSLLRQQNTIYF. The CDR3 DNA is TGTGCCAGCAGTTTATTACGGCAACAAAACACCATATATTTT.